The table lists the clone carrying this T cell receptor (beta chain) with a few counts. The antigen is unknown. The V and J ends lost 6 bases and 4 bases respectively, with 10 bases between them. Germline CDR1 MDHEN, CDR2 SYDVKM. The CDR3 extends over 13 amino acids. The data originate from a study of T cells in tumors after PD-1 blockade. Study context: Patients had no prior checkpoint blockade, systemic immunosuppressants, or anti-cancer therapy within 4 weeks. Daily vismodegib 150 mg continued in a subset of anti-PD-1-treated patients.

Method: immunoSEQ multiplex PCR; TCRdb's copy keeps in-frame clones and lacks some. The table lists around 45,000 clones, roughly three quarters of them singletons. Study results and limitations: Roughly 42% of tumor TCR clonotypes were also found in blood.

Genomic DNA template from tumor biopsies or peripheral blood, about 616 ng to 6,500 ng input. The clonotype originates from a human donor with advanced basal cell or squamous cell carcinoma (not recorded which). The V call is TRBV28, the J call TRBJ1-5; D ambiguous. Sequenced material: PBMCs, taken before anti-PD-1 therapy. CDR3 sequence (DNA): TGTGCCAGCAGGCCCCCGGGAAATCAGCCCCAGCATTTT. Protein: CASRPPGNQPQHF.